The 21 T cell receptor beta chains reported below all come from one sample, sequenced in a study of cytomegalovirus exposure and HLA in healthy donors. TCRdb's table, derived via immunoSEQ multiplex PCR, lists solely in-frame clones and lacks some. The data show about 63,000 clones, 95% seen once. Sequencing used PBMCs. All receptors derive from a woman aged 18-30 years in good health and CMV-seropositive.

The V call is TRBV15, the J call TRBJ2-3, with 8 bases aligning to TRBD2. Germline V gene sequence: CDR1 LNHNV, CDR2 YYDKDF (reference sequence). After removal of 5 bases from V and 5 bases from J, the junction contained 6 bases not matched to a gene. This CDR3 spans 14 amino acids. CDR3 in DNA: TGTGCCACCAGCGAGCGGGGGTTGGGAGATACGCAGTATTTT. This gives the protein CATSERGLGDTQYF.

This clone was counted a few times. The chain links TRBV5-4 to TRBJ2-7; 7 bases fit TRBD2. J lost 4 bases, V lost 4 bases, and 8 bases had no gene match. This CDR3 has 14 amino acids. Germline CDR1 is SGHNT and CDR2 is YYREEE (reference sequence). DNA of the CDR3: TGTGCCAGCAGCCCGACAGCGGGATCGTACGAGCAGTACTTC. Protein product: CASSPTAGSYEQYF.

In DNA form, the CDR3 reads TGTGCCAGCAGCTTAGGGAGGTACGAGCAGTACTTC. It encodes CASSLGRYEQYF. The rearrangement uses TRBV7-8 and TRBJ2-7; tentatively, D is TRBD2 (5 bases). Germline V gene lookup returns CDR1 SGHVS and CDR2 FQNEAQ. The ends were cut back, 1 base at V and 4 bases at J, with 5 bases in the middle. CDR3 size: 12 residues.

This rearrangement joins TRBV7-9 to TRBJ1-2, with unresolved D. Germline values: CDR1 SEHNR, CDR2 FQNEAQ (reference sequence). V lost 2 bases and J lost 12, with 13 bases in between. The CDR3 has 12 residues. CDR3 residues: CASSLSSGPHTF. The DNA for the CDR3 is TGTGCCAGCAGCTTATCGTCCGGTCCCCACACCTTC.

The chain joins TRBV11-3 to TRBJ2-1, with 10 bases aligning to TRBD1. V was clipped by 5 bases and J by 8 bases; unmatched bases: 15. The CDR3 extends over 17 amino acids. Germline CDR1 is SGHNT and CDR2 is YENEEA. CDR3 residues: CASSPRTGGIEIHEQFF. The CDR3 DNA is TGTGCCAGCAGCCCTCGGACAGGGGGAATCGAGATACATGAGCAGTTCTTC.

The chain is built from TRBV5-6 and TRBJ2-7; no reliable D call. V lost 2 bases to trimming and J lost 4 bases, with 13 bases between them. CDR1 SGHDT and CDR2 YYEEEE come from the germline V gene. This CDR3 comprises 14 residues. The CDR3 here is CASSLGVRAYEQYF. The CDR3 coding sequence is TGTGCCAGCAGCTTAGGAGTACGTGCGTACGAGCAGTACTTC.

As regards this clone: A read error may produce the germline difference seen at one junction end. CDR3 region: CASSFLSQGAPAF. CDR3 DNA sequence: TGTGCCAGCAGCTTCCTTTCACAGGGGGCGCCGGCCTTC. The chain recombines TRBV5-6 with TRBJ2-7, with 9 bases aligning to TRBD1. Germline CDR1 reads SGHDT; CDR2 reads YYEEEE. The CDR3 has 13 residues.

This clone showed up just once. CDR3 nucleotide sequence: TGTGCCAGTTGCCGAGCCACCGGGGGGACTCAGCCCCAGCATTTT. Amino acid sequence: CASCRATGGTQPQHF. V and J are TRBV19 and TRBJ1-5; TRBD1 is a possible D gene (5 bases). CDR1 and CDR2 (germline): LNHDA, SQIVND (reference sequence). Trimming stripped 8 bases from V and 6 bases from J, with 20 bases between. The CDR3 sequence is 15 residues long.

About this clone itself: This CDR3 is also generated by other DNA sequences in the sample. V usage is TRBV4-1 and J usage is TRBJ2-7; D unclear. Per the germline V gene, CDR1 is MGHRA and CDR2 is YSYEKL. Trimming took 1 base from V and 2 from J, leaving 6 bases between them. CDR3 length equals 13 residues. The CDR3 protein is CASSQGGPYEQYF. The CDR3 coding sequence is TGCGCCAGCAGCCAAGGAGGTCCCTACGAGCAGTACTTC.

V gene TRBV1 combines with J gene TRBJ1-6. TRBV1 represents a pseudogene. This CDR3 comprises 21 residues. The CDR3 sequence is CTSSRQSPYGVRGTYNSPLHF. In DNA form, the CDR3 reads TGCACCAGCAGTCGCCAGTCGCCCTACGGGGTGAGAGGGACCTATAATTCACCCCTCCACTTT.

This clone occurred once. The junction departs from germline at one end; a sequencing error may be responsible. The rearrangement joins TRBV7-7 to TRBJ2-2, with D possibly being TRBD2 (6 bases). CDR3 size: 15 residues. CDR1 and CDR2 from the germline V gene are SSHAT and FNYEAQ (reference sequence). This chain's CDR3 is CASSLAEGGTGELFF. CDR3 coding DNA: TGTGCTAGCAGCTTAGCGGAGGGTGGCACCGGGGAGCTGTTTTTT.

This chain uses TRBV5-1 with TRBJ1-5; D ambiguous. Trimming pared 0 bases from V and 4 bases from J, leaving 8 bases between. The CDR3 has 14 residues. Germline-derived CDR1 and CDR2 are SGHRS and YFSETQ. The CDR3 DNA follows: TGCGCCAGCAGCTTGGGGGGAGGGAATCAGCCCCAGCATTTT. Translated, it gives CASSLGGGNQPQHF.

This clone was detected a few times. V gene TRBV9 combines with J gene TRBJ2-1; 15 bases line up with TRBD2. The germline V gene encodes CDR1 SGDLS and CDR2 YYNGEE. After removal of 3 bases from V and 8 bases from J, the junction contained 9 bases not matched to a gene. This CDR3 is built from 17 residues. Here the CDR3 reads CASSDGTSGRPRDEQFF. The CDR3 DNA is TGTGCCAGCAGCGATGGGACTAGCGGGAGGCCCCGGGATGAGCAGTTCTTC.

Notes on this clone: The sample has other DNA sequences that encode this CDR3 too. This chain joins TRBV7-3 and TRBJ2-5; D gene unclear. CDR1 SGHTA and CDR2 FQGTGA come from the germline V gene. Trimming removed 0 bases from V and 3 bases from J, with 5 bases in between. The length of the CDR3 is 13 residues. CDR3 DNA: TGTGCCAGCAGCTTAACTAGAGAAGAGACCCAGTACTTC. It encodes CASSLTREETQYF.

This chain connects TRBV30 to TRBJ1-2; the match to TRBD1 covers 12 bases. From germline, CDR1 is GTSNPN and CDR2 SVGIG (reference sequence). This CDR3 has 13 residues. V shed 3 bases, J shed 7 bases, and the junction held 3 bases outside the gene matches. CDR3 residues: CAWRGTGGGGYTF. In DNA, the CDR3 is TGTGCCTGGAGAGGGACAGGGGGCGGTGGCTACACCTTC.

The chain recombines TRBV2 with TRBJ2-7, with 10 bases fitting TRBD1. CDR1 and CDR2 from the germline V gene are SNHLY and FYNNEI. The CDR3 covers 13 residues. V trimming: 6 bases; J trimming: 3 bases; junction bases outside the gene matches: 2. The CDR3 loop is CASRWTGGYEQYF. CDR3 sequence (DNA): TGTGCCAGCAGGTGGACAGGGGGCTACGAGCAGTACTTC.

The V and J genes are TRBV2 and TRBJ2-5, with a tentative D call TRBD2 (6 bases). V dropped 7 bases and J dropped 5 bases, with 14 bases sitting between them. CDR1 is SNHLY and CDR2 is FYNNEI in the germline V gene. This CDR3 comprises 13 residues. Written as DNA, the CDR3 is TGTGCCAGCACCGGAGGGCTTCACGAGACCCAGTACTTC. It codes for CASTGGLHETQYF.

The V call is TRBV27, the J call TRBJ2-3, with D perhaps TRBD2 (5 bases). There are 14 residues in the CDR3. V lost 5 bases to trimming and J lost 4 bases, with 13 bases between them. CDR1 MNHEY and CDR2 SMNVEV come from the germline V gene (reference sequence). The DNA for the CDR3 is TGTGCCAGCAGTCGGGCGGAACTAGCAGATACGCAGTATTTT. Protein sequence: CASSRAELADTQYF.

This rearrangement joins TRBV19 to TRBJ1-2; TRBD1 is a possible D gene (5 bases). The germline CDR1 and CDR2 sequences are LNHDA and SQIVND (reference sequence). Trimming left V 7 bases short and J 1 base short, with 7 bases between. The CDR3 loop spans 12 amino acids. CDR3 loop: CASMGGNYGYTF. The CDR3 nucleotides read TGTGCCAGTATGGGGGGTAACTATGGCTACACCTTC.

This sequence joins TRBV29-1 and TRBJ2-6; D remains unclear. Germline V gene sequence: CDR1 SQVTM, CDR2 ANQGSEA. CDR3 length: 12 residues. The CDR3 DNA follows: TGCACCGTCGAGGCTGGGGCCAACGTCCTGACTTTC. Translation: CTVEAGANVLTF.

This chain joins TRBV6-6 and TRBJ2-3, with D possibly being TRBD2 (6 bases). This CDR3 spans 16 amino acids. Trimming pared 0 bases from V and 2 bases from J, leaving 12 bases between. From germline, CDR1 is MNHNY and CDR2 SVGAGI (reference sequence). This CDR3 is CASSYSNLATTDTQYF. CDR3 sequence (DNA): TGTGCCAGCAGTTACTCGAACCTAGCGACCACAGATACGCAGTATTTT.